The rows below give T cell receptor beta chains drawn from one sample of a study of blood T cell repertoires in COVID-19. Assay: immunoSEQ multiplex PCR; the TCRdb copy retains only in-frame clones and omits some. The data hold 200,000 to 250,000 clones, with about 80% observed a single time. Sequenced: peripheral blood. The receptor source for this set is a young man who had recovered from COVID-19. The CDR3 runs from the conserved cysteine through the conserved F or W. Fields, in order: V gene, clone size, D gene, J gene, CDR3 DNA, CDR3 protein. D genes are given only for firm matches. Size values are once, few and many counts, or a class for expanded clones, and some rows have none.

v_call: TRBV24-1
clone_size: -
d_call: -
j_call: TRBJ1-2
cdr3_nt: TGTGCCACCAGTGACCGGACCGCGGGGGTCTATGGCTACACCTTC
cdr3_aa: CATSDRTAGVYGYTF

v_call: TRBV10-3
clone_size: -
d_call: -
j_call: TRBJ1-6
cdr3_nt: TGTGCCATCTCCCCCCAGGCAAATTCACCCCTCCACTTT
cdr3_aa: CAISPQANSPLHF

v_call: TRBV7-7
clone_size: -
d_call: -
j_call: TRBJ2-5
cdr3_nt: TGTGCCAGCAGCTTAGGTCCGGGAGAGACCCAGTACTTC
cdr3_aa: CASSLGPGETQYF

v_call: TRBV6-1
clone_size: -
d_call: TRBD1
j_call: TRBJ1-2
cdr3_nt: TGTGCCAGCAGTGAACCAGGGGGTGACTATGGCTACACCTTC
cdr3_aa: CASSEPGGDYGYTF

v_call: TRBV3-1/TRBV3-2
clone_size: few
d_call: TRBD2
j_call: TRBJ2-7
cdr3_nt: TGTGCCAGCAGCCAAGGCCGAGGACGGCGGGGGGTCGAGCAGTACTTC
cdr3_aa: CASSQGRGRRGVEQYF

v_call: TRBV7-2
clone_size: -
d_call: TRBD1
j_call: TRBJ2-3
cdr3_nt: TGTGCCAGCAGCTTAGCGGGACAGGGGGCAGATACGCAGTATTTT
cdr3_aa: CASSLAGQGADTQYF

v_call: TRBV5-1
clone_size: -
d_call: -
j_call: TRBJ2-7
cdr3_nt: TGCGCCAGCAGCTTTTCTTCTTTCGGGCAGGGACAAGACGAGCAGTACTTC
cdr3_aa: CASSFSSFGQGQDEQYF

v_call: TRBV7-9
clone_size: -
d_call: -
j_call: TRBJ1-3
cdr3_nt: TGTGCCAGCAGCTTAGTTTCGGGAAGTGGAAACACCATATATTTT
cdr3_aa: CASSLVSGSGNTIYF

v_call: TRBV3-1/TRBV3-2
clone_size: once
d_call: -
j_call: TRBJ2-3
cdr3_nt: TGTGCCAGCAGCCAAGATACAGAGACGGCGCAGTATTTT
cdr3_aa: CASSQDTETAQYF

v_call: TRBV19
clone_size: -
d_call: -
j_call: TRBJ1-5
cdr3_nt: TGTGCCAGTAGTGTACGCGGGTCAGAGCTCAATCAGCCCCAGCATTTT
cdr3_aa: CASSVRGSELNQPQHF

v_call: TRBV10-3
clone_size: -
d_call: TRBD2
j_call: TRBJ2-7
cdr3_nt: TGTGCCGGCCTGTTCGCTAGCGGGGTTGTCCGCGAGCAGTACTTC
cdr3_aa: CAGLFASGVVREQYF

v_call: TRBV19
clone_size: once
d_call: -
j_call: TRBJ1-4
cdr3_nt: TGTGCCAGCTCCCTGGCGGGGTTTGAGAAACTGTTTTTT
cdr3_aa: CASSLAGFEKLFF

v_call: TRBV6-5
clone_size: -
d_call: TRBD2
j_call: TRBJ2-3
cdr3_nt: TGTGCCAGCAGTTGGGTAGCGGGGGGACTCACAGATACGCAGTATTTT
cdr3_aa: CASSWVAGGLTDTQYF

v_call: TRBV27
clone_size: -
d_call: TRBD1
j_call: TRBJ1-1
cdr3_nt: TGTGCCAGCAGTTTTCTCCCGGGACAGCCTGAAGCTTTCTTT
cdr3_aa: CASSFLPGQPEAFF

v_call: TRBV9
clone_size: -
d_call: -
j_call: TRBJ1-4
cdr3_nt: TGTGCCAGCAGCGTAGGAGGAATCGCTAATGAAAAACTGTTTTTT
cdr3_aa: CASSVGGIANEKLFF

v_call: TRBV11-1
clone_size: -
d_call: -
j_call: TRBJ1-4
cdr3_nt: TGTGCCAGCAGCCGGCAGGGCCAGGGAGGTCAACTGTTTTTT
cdr3_aa: CASSRQGQGGQLFF

v_call: TRBV18
clone_size: few
d_call: -
j_call: TRBJ1-4
cdr3_nt: TGTGCCAGCTCATCCCGACAGCAGACTAATGAAAAACTGTTTTTT
cdr3_aa: CASSSRQQTNEKLFF

v_call: TRBV6-5
clone_size: -
d_call: TRBD1
j_call: TRBJ1-2
cdr3_nt: TGTGCCAGCAGTTACGGGACAGACTATGGCTACACCTTC
cdr3_aa: CASSYGTDYGYTF

v_call: TRBV5-1
clone_size: -
d_call: -
j_call: TRBJ2-7
cdr3_nt: TGCGCCAGCAGCTTCAGGGGGGACTACGAGCAGTACTTC
cdr3_aa: CASSFRGDYEQYF

v_call: TRBV3-1/TRBV3-2
clone_size: -
d_call: -
j_call: TRBJ2-5
cdr3_nt: TGTGCCAGCAGCCAAGTCGATGGCACCTCCCAAGAGACCCAGTACTTC
cdr3_aa: CASSQVDGTSQETQYF

v_call: TRBV6-4
clone_size: once
d_call: -
j_call: TRBJ1-1
cdr3_nt: TGTGCCAGCAGGGGGGGAGGGTCAACTGAAGCTTTCTTT
cdr3_aa: CASRGGGSTEAFF

v_call: TRBV7-9
clone_size: -
d_call: -
j_call: TRBJ2-7
cdr3_nt: TGTGCCAGCAGCTCCGGTTTGAGTAGCAAGTACTTC
cdr3_aa: CASSSGLSSKYF

v_call: TRBV6-2/TRBV6-3
clone_size: -
d_call: -
j_call: TRBJ2-3
cdr3_nt: TGTGCCAGCAGTTACGGACCTGGTCTCGACAGGCCTTTT
cdr3_aa: CASSYGPGLDRPF

v_call: TRBV5-4
clone_size: -
d_call: TRBD2
j_call: TRBJ2-7
cdr3_nt: TGTGCCAGCAGCACCACTAGCGGGGGGTTGTACGAGCAGTACTTC
cdr3_aa: CASSTTSGGLYEQYF

v_call: TRBV19
clone_size: -
d_call: TRBD2
j_call: TRBJ2-3
cdr3_nt: TGTGCCAGTAGTAGCTCCCCGGGACTAGGCACAGATACGCAGTATTTT
cdr3_aa: CASSSSPGLGTDTQYF

v_call: TRBV27
clone_size: once
d_call: -
j_call: TRBJ2-1
cdr3_nt: TGTGCCAGCAGTTCGGGTAGTAGCTCCTACAATGAGCAGTTCTTC
cdr3_aa: CASSSGSSSYNEQFF

v_call: TRBV5-4
clone_size: -
d_call: -
j_call: TRBJ1-4
cdr3_nt: TGTGCCAGCAGCTTGATTCCAGGGTTTGAAAAACTGTTTTTT
cdr3_aa: CASSLIPGFEKLFF

v_call: TRBV7-8
clone_size: -
d_call: -
j_call: TRBJ1-1
cdr3_nt: TGTGCCAGCCAGGGATTAGTGAACACTGAAGCTTTCTTT
cdr3_aa: CASQGLVNTEAFF

v_call: TRBV5-1
clone_size: -
d_call: -
j_call: TRBJ2-2
cdr3_nt: TGCGCCAGCAGCTTGTCGGGGTTGTACACCGGGGAGCTGTTTTTT
cdr3_aa: CASSLSGLYTGELFF

v_call: TRBV4-1
clone_size: -
d_call: -
j_call: TRBJ1-1
cdr3_nt: TGCGCCAGCAGCCAAGGGGTGCTGCTAGCTAAGACTGAAGCTTTCTTT
cdr3_aa: CASSQGVLLAKTEAFF

v_call: TRBV7-9
clone_size: -
d_call: -
j_call: TRBJ2-1
cdr3_nt: TGTGCCAGCAGCTTAGGCGTTCGGGAGCAGTTCTTC
cdr3_aa: CASSLGVREQFF

v_call: TRBV25-1
clone_size: once
d_call: -
j_call: TRBJ1-5
cdr3_nt: TGTGCCAGCTCTTCTAGGGGTAGCAATCAGCCCCAGCATTTT
cdr3_aa: CASSSRGSNQPQHF

v_call: TRBV19
clone_size: -
d_call: -
j_call: TRBJ2-6
cdr3_nt: TGTGCCAGTAGTAGGCGGGGCACCTCTGGGGCCAACGTCCTGACTTTC
cdr3_aa: CASSRRGTSGANVLTF

v_call: TRBV6-6
clone_size: -
d_call: -
j_call: TRBJ2-2
cdr3_nt: TGTGCCAGCAGTCTAACTCACTTCGGGGGGCTCTATCAAGTCAACGTAATGAACACCGGGGAGCTGTTTTTT
cdr3_aa: CASSLTHFGGLYQVNVMNTGELFF

v_call: TRBV10-3
clone_size: -
d_call: TRBD2
j_call: TRBJ2-7
cdr3_nt: TGTGCCATCAGTGACCCCCGGACTAGCGGGGGTTACGAGCAGTACTTC
cdr3_aa: CAISDPRTSGGYEQYF

v_call: TRBV4-1
clone_size: -
d_call: TRBD1
j_call: TRBJ1-3
cdr3_nt: TGCGCCAGCAGCCGCTCAGGGGGCACTGGAAACACCATATATTTT
cdr3_aa: CASSRSGGTGNTIYF

v_call: TRBV19
clone_size: -
d_call: -
j_call: TRBJ2-5
cdr3_nt: TGTGCCAGTAGTCCGTATGTCAGGGGAGAGTACCAAGAGACCCAGTACTTC
cdr3_aa: CASSPYVRGEYQETQYF

v_call: TRBV7-7
clone_size: -
d_call: -
j_call: TRBJ2-5
cdr3_nt: TGTGCCAGCAGCCTCCGGGAAAAAGAGACCCAGTACTTC
cdr3_aa: CASSLREKETQYF

v_call: TRBV2
clone_size: -
d_call: TRBD1
j_call: TRBJ1-5
cdr3_nt: TGTGCCAGCAGTGAGCGGCAGGGGGTAGGTCAGCCCCAGCATTTT
cdr3_aa: CASSERQGVGQPQHF

v_call: TRBV18
clone_size: once
d_call: -
j_call: TRBJ1-4
cdr3_nt: TGTGCCAGCGGACAAGAACAGGGAGGGGAAAAACTGTTTTTT
cdr3_aa: CASGQEQGGEKLFF